Presented here are 7 T cell receptor beta chains from one specimen sequenced in a study of blood T cell repertoires in COVID-19. Method: immunoSEQ multiplex PCR; TCRdb's copy keeps in-frame clones and lacks some. This sample has 100,000 or so clones, with about 72% found just once. Sequences were obtained from peripheral blood. The receptors stem from a man aged 55 to 70 with active or convalescent COVID-19.

This sequence joins TRBV30 and TRBJ1-4; D is unclear. V was cut by 0 bases and J by 6 bases, with 17 bases left in between. The CDR3 is made up of 16 amino acids. Germline values: CDR1 GTSNPN, CDR2 SVGIG (reference sequence). The DNA of the CDR3 is TGTGCCTGGAGTGTAGGACTCCCAGAGGAGTATGAAAAACTGTTTTTT. Its translation: CAWSVGLPEEYEKLFF. Drawing the rest from reference TRBV30 and TRBJ1-4, the complete variable domain is SQTIHQWPATLVQPVGSPLSLECTVEGTSNPNLYWYRQAAGRGLQLLFYSVGIGQISSEVPQNLSASRPQDRQFILSSKKLLLSDSGFYLCAWSVGLPEEYEKLFFGSGTQLSVL.

V is TRBV7-9 and J is TRBJ1-1, with unresolved D. The ends were cut back, 3 bases at V and 3 bases at J, with 11 bases in the middle. CDR1 is SEHNR, CDR2 FQNEAQ, per germline (reference sequence). This CDR3 is built from 14 residues. CDR3 in DNA: TGTGCCAGCAGCTTTCGAGCTGAAGACACTGAAGCTTTCTTT. It yields the protein CASSFRAEDTEAFF. Drawing the rest from reference TRBV7-9 and TRBJ1-1, the complete variable domain is DTGVSQNPRHKITKRGQNVTFRCDPISEHNRLYWYRQTLGQGPEFLTYFQNEAQLEKSRLLSDRFSAERPKGSFSTLEIQRTEQGDSAMYLCASSFRAEDTEAFFGQGTRLTVV.

CDR3 bases: TGTGCCTGGGGTATCCGGGAGTATGGGAAGCAGTTCTTC. Its translation: CAWGIREYGKQFF. V usage is TRBV30 and J usage is TRBJ2-1, with a weak D call TRBD2 (6 bases). Per germline, CDR1 GTSNPN and CDR2 SVGIG (reference sequence). The CDR3 sequence is 13 residues long. The V end was cut by 5 bases, the J end by 11 bases, with 19 bases between. Drawing the rest from reference TRBV30 and TRBJ2-1, the complete variable domain is SQTIHQWPATLVQPVGSPLSLECTVEGTSNPNLYWYRQAAGRGLQLLFYSVGIGQISSEVPQNLSASRPQDRQFILSSKKLLLSDSGFYLCAWGIREYGKQFFGPGTRLTVL.

The CDR3 DNA is TGTGCCACCCTGAGGGCCCTAGCGGCTTACAATGAGCAGTTCTTC. Encoded protein: CATLRALAAYNEQFF. The V call is TRBV6-5, the J call TRBJ2-1; 7 positions match TRBD2. Germline V gene lookup returns CDR1 MNHEY and CDR2 SVGAGI. J lost 4 bases, V lost 10 bases, and 13 bases had no gene match. The CDR3 has 15 amino acids.

This clone was seen only once. The genes are TRBV5-1 and TRBJ2-7; weak D call: TRBD1 (5 bases). V lost 4 bases and J 4 bases, leaving 12 bases between the germline ends. The CDR3 runs 13 residues. Germline-derived CDR1 and CDR2 are SGHRS and YFSETQ. Here the CDR3 reads CASSHGRAYEQYF. Written as DNA, the CDR3 is TGCGCCAGCAGCCACGGCAGGGCATACGAGCAGTACTTC.

CDR3 amino acids: CASSLRYEQYF. For the CDR3, the DNA is TGTGCCAGCAGCTTACGTTACGAGCAGTACTTC. The chain combines TRBV7-2 with TRBJ2-7; D uncertain. With 2 bases removed from V and 4 bases from J, the gap between germline ends came to 3 bases. Germline CDR1 and CDR2: SGHTA and FQGNSA. CDR3 length equals 11 residues.

This chain connects TRBV19 to TRBJ2-7, with D perhaps matching TRBD2 (5 bases). The germline V and J ends were trimmed by 8 bases and 2 bases, with 13 bases remaining between them. The CDR3 runs to 13 residues. Per germline, CDR1 LNHDA and CDR2 SQIVND (reference sequence). The CDR3 DNA reads TGTGCCAGTGCCGAGGGCAGAGCCTACGAGCAGTACTTC. Translating it yields CASAEGRAYEQYF.